The source of this T cell receptor beta chain is a study of blood T cells in healthy people across ages (dated by TCRdb to the mid-2010s). For the study in its entirety: In model experiments, template switching captured roughly one uniquely barcoded TCR beta cDNA molecule for every two T cells. Using deep sequencing normalized with unique cDNA molecular identifiers, the study measured how TCR beta repertoire diversity changes with age. The donors were divided into four age groups: young (average about 15 years), middle-aged (approximately 39), aged (approximately 64) and long-lived (approximately 74). To avoid experimental bias, donors of different ages were randomly spread across the sequencing lanes. For two donors (one aged 18 to 29 and one aged 80 or older), the study analyzed two additional independent replicas of 1 million unique cDNA reads from the same blood draw.

Preparation of the library involved 5' RACE. Instrument on record: Illumina HiSeq 2500. A second roughly 6 to 11 cycle PCR used a sample-barcoded 5' primer and a J-beta primer mix. Each TCR beta cDNA molecule received a unique molecular identifier from a template-switch 5' adaptor carrying 12 random nucleotides. At least 2.5 million CDR3-containing paired-end reads were obtained from each sample. First-strand cDNA synthesis was performed from all RNA using the Mint cDNA synthesis kit, with priming by a TRBC-specific oligonucleotide. After uracil-DNA glycosylase treatment, a first 18-cycle PCR used universal primers M1SS and BC2_uni_R on all cDNA. From the authors' description of their analysis: Each sample was normalized by randomly selecting 1 million high-quality reads, each carrying a distinct molecular identifier. Instead of being binned into consensus sequences, reads with shared molecular identifiers were discarded. MiTCR, with a Q25 quality threshold and the strictest error-elimination algorithm, was used for CDR3 identification, clonotype clustering and error correction. A nonparametric unseen species model with Euler transformation was used to estimate a lower bound on total TCR beta diversity. Starting from the raw public reads, TCRdb applied fastp trimming at Q25, assembled clones with MiXCR and retained in-frame beta chains. Each CDR3 protein gets just one entry, which takes the most common genes and DNA from the rows behind it. The V and J calls were not made by the authors but by TCRdb's processing. The sample yields hundreds of thousands of distinct CDR3 sequences; 29% were counted once. The ten most abundant clones make up 15% to 20% of the sample.

Overall study results and their limits: Because donor CMV infection status was unknown, age-related changes in expanded clonotypes were potentially confounded. Compared with the aged group, more naive CD4+ T cells, fewer expanded clones and increased TCR diversity were shown by the long-lived group, suggesting age selection. As age increased, observed TCR beta diversity per million T cells dropped in a roughly linear way, and a significant reduction was already evident by age 40. Since profiling was done on bulk unsorted PBMCs, naive and antigen-experienced compartments could not be conclusively compared. Observed TCR beta diversity correlated strongly with the percentage of naive T cells measured by flow cytometry. Estimates of total diversity based on one million sequenced T cells were regarded as lower bounds and as underestimates.

The donors were under 40 Caucasian individuals from Russia, aged roughly 6 to 90 years, who were systemically healthy. Each donor gave approximately 9.3 milliliters of peripheral blood, collected into EDTA-treated Vacutainer tubes. Ficoll-Paque density-gradient centrifugation was used to isolate PBMCs, with at least 6.5 million per sample. Trizol reagent was used to extract total RNA from the PBMCs, yielding at least 6 micrograms per sample. The percentages of naive CD45RAhigh/CD27high T cells were determined by flow cytometry on a PBMC aliquot from every donor. CDR1 and CDR2 are read off the germline V gene (reference sequence) as DFQATT and SNEGSKA. There are 14 amino acids in the CDR3, from cysteine to phenylalanine inclusive. Just the 42-base CDR3 DNA is kept, in frame starting at base 1. In the case of this clonotype: It has no known antigen specificity. This sequence may be a read error, since a much larger clone differs from it by one base.

Sequenced sample: blood. This TCR was sampled from a woman of 80 years or more in good health. This receptor chain uses TRBV20-1 and TRBJ2-1; the D element might be TRBD1 or TRBD2, as each aligns at 5 bases. The J call could be wrong; TRBJ2-7 is a better fit for the DNA end. In nucleotides, the sequence is TGCAGTGCTAGGGGGACGGCCTCCTACAATGAGCAGTACTTC. Its product reads: CSARGTASYNEQYF.